The clone carrying this T cell receptor beta chain was seen at least ten times. Its target is not known. This CDR3 comprises 16 residues. V trimming: 0 bases; J trimming: 4 bases; junction bases outside the gene matches: 7. Germline V gives CDR1 SGHRS, CDR2 YFSETQ. This entry comes from a study of response to subunit inactivated influenza vaccine. General observations from the study: Authors suggested that a seasonal influenza vaccination recruits few new T cells each time.

TCRdb re-analysed the RT-PCR reads in MiXCR, keeping a single row per CDR3 protein. The sample consists of more than 400,000 distinct CDR3 sequences, 6% to 9% of them appearing once. The receptor's source is a man aged 50-75 years who received an inactivated influenza vaccine. V and J are TRBV5-1 and TRBJ2-3; 8 bases fit TRBD2. The sequenced sample was PBMCs from blood, obtained less than 30 months after vaccination. CDR3 sequence: CASSLAGAGGADTQYF. In nucleotides, the CDR3 is TGCGCCAGCAGCTTGGCCGGGGCGGGGGGAGCAGATACGCAGTATTTT.